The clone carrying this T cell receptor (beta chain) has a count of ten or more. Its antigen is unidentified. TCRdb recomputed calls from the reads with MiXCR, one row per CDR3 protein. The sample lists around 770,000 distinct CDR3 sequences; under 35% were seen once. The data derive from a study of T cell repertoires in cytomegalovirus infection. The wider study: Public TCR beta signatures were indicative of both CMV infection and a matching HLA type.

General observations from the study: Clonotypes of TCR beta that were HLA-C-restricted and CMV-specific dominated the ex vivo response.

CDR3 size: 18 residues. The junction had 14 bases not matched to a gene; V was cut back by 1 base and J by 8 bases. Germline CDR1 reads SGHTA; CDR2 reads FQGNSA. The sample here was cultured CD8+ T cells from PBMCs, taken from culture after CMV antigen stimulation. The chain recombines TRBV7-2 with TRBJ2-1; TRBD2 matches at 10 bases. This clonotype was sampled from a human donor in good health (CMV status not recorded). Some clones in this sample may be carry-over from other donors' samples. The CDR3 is CASSLDQTSGGAMDEQFF. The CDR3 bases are TGTGCCAGCAGCTTAGATCAGACAAGCGGGGGGGCCATGGATGAGCAGTTCTTC.